The sequence of this T cell receptor beta chain was determined in a study of shared clonotypes between healthy human individuals. A split of CD4+ cells into CD45RA+ naive and CD45RA-negative memory subsets was performed. The CDR3 runs 15 residues. The germline gives CDR1 MNHEY, CDR2 SVGAGI. Trimming stripped 6 bases from V and 3 bases from J, with 15 bases between. Produced via immunoSEQ multiplex PCR; TCRdb's table is partial and in-frame only. The sample holds about 2.4 million clones; approximately 94% are singletons and the top ten take approximately 0.36%. The genes are TRBV6-5 and TRBJ1-5; tentatively, D is TRBD1 (5 bases). The receptor's source is a young man in good health. Some clones in this sample may be carry-over from other donors' samples. Sequencing was performed on naive CD4+ T cells from PBMCs. Subset described: CD45RA+ positively selected. The CDR3 is CASRGGGANNQPQHF. In DNA, the CDR3 is TGTGCCAGCAGGGGCGGGGGAGCGAACAATCAGCCCCAGCATTTT.